Below, 17 T cell receptor beta chains from the same sample are listed, as sequenced in a study of metastatic and nonmetastatic thyroid tumors. The entire patient cohort was treatment-naive prior to thyroid surgery. TCRdb used MiXCR to call clones anew from the PCR reads. The repertoire includes about 15,000 clones, about 31% of them detected once, and about 52% sits in the top ten. Source material: tumor tissue. The receptors shown here come from a male donor with papillary thyroid cancer or a benign thyroid nodule (not recorded which). Some clones in this sample may be carry-over from other donors' samples.

This clone was recorded at least ten times. This chain links TRBV5-1 with TRBJ1-2; maybe TRBD1 (5 bases). The germline V gene encodes CDR1 SGHRS and CDR2 YFSETQ. V shed 5 bases and J shed 2 bases, with 10 bases lying between them. This CDR3 is built from 13 residues. The CDR3 nucleotides read TGCGCCAGCAGTCTGACAGTCAACTATGGCTACACCTTC. It encodes CASSLTVNYGYTF.

The sample holds many counts of this clone. The chain uses TRBV20-1 and TRBJ2-4; no clear D. The CDR3 length is 12 residues. Per the germline V gene, CDR1 is DFQATT and CDR2 is SNEGSKA (reference sequence). V was cut by 5 bases and J by 0 bases, with 5 bases left in between. CDR3 bases: TGCAGTGCTTTGTTAGCCAAAAACATTCAGTACTTC. The encoded protein is CSALLAKNIQYF.

The chain joins TRBV28 to TRBJ1-6, with TRBD1 matching 7 bases. V shed 4 bases, J shed 5 bases, and the junction held 2 bases outside the gene matches. The CDR3 is 14 amino acids. Germline V gives CDR1 MDHEN, CDR2 SYDVKM. CDR3 protein: CASSYRGDNSPLHF. The DNA for the CDR3 is TGTGCCAGCAGTTACAGGGGCGATAATTCACCCCTCCACTTT. The variable domain in full, with the rest retrieved from reference TRBV28 and TRBJ1-6, is DVKVTQSSRYLVKRTGEKVFLECVQDMDHENMFWYRQDPGLGLRLIYFSYDVKMKEKGDIPEGYSVSREKKERFSLILESASTNQTSMYLCASSYRGDNSPLHFGNGTRLTVT.

This clone was observed at least ten times. This may be a read error, as it is one base from a much larger clone. The same CDR3 arises from other DNA sequences in this sample as well. This sequence joins TRBV12-3 or TRBV12-4 and TRBJ1-3; D not certain. The length of the CDR3 is 14 residues. This chain's CDR3 is CASSLAHSGDTIYF. CDR3 bases: TGTGCCAGCAGTTTAGCCCACTCTGGAGACACCATATATTTT.

This clone was recorded many times. The chain is built from TRBV7-9 and TRBJ2-1; no clear D gene. The V end lost 5 bases, the J end lost 4 bases, and 12 bases lay between the germline ends. CDR3 length equals 14 residues. The germline gives CDR1 SEHNR, CDR2 FQNEAQ (reference sequence). In nucleotides, the CDR3 is TGTGCCAGCAGCGGAAAACAAGCATACAATGAGCAGTTCTTC. This encodes CASSGKQAYNEQFF.

This clone has at least ten counts. The rearrangement links TRBV7-8 to TRBJ2-5, with D possibly being TRBD2 (5 bases). Germline-derived CDR1 and CDR2 are SGHVS and FQNEAQ. Trimming stripped 5 bases from V and 5 bases from J, with 18 bases between. This CDR3 region has 15 residues. The CDR3 bases are TGTGCCAGCAGCCGCGAGCAAGAGGGTTCGGAGACCCAGTACTTC. The encoded protein is CASSREQEGSETQYF. The variable domain in full, with the rest retrieved from reference TRBV7-8 and TRBJ2-5, is GAGVSQSPRYKVAKRGQDVALRCDPISGHVSLFWYQQALGQGPEFLTYFQNEAQLDKSGLPSDRFFAERPEGSVSTLKIQRTQQEDSAVYLCASSREQEGSETQYFGPGTRLLVL.

This clone was seen many times. The chain uses TRBV9 and TRBJ2-5, with TRBD2 matching over 8 bases. The V and J ends lost 0 bases and 5 bases, in that order; junction bases with no gene match: 6. Germline V CDR1 and CDR2: SGDLS, YYNGEE. The CDR3 has 15 amino acids. CDR3 protein: CASSVEAGGEETQYF. The CDR3 region has the DNA TGTGCCAGCAGCGTAGAGGCGGGGGGAGAGGAGACCCAGTACTTC.

This clone has only a few counts. This chain uses TRBV6-1 with TRBJ2-6; D uncertain. Germline CDR1 and CDR2: MNHNS and SASEGT. The CDR3 covers 16 residues. The V and J ends lost 5 bases and 0 bases respectively, with 11 bases between them. The CDR3 nucleotides read TGTGCCAGCAGTATCTCCCTGGGCTCTGGGGCCAACGTCCTGACTTTC. This gives the protein CASSISLGSGANVLTF.

Turning to this clone: This may be a read error, as it is one base from a much larger clone. The V gene is TRBV5-6, the J gene TRBJ2-1; no firm D call. This CDR3 spans 13 amino acids. CDR1 and CDR2 (germline): SGHDT, YYEEEE. The CDR3 loop is CAGRPNGYNEQFF. CDR3 DNA: TGTGCCGGCAGGCCTAACGGCTACAATGAGCAGTTCTTC.

This clone was detected ten times or more. CDR3 sequence: CASSDYPSAGPHRTQYF. Here the CDR3 DNA reads TGTGCCAGCAGTGATTACCCCTCTGCGGGACCTCATCGGACCCAGTACTTC. The chain recombines TRBV6-4 with TRBJ2-5; a possible D gene is TRBD2 (6 bases). Looked up from germline, CDR1 is MRHNA and CDR2 is SNTAGT. V was clipped by 3 bases and J by 7 bases, with 24 bases between them. CDR3 length equals 17 residues.

This clone occurred a few times. The chain couples TRBV20-1 to TRBJ2-3; D gene unclear. This CDR3 contains 16 residues. Germline CDR1 is DFQATT and CDR2 is SNEGSKA (reference sequence). V was shortened by 0 bases and J by 0 bases, with 13 bases between the two germline ends. This CDR3 reads CSAREPWSISTDTQYF. For the CDR3, the DNA is TGCAGTGCTAGAGAACCCTGGTCGATTAGCACAGATACGCAGTATTTT.

This clone showed up many times. This chain connects TRBV30 to TRBJ1-2, with D uncertain. Germline V gene lookup returns CDR1 GTSNPN and CDR2 SVGIG (reference sequence). The CDR3 sequence is 13 residues long. The ends were cut back, 1 base at V and 0 bases at J, with 6 bases in the middle. Here the CDR3 reads CAWSGNTNYGYTF. Written as DNA, the CDR3 is TGTGCCTGGAGTGGGAACACTAACTATGGCTACACCTTC.

This clone was counted at least ten times. This chain joins TRBV7-9 and TRBJ2-2; perhaps TRBD2 as D (6 bases). Germline V lookup: CDR1 SEHNR, CDR2 FQNEAQ (reference sequence). The CDR3 has 16 residues. The germline V and J ends were trimmed by 7 bases and 0 bases, with 15 bases remaining between them. In DNA form, the CDR3 reads TGTGCCAGCACGGATGGAGGGGCCGCGAACACCGGGGAGCTGTTTTTT. Amino acids: CASTDGGAANTGELFF.

This clone was seen at least ten times. The chain joins TRBV7-9 to TRBJ2-5; TRBD2 aligns across 7 bases. Germline CDR1 SEHNR, CDR2 FQNEAQ (reference sequence). The CDR3 contains 14 residues. With 9 bases clipped from V and 4 bases from J, the junction kept 11 bases outside the gene matches. DNA for the CDR3: TGTGCCAGTAGTAAAACTAGCGACCCAGAGACCCAGTACTTC. Amino acids: CASSKTSDPETQYF. The full variable domain, with the rest looked up from reference TRBV7-9 and TRBJ2-5, is DTGVSQNPRHKITKRGQNVTFRCDPISEHNRLYWYRQTLGQGPEFLTYFQNEAQLEKSRLLSDRFSAERPKGSFSTLEIQRTEQGDSAMYLCASSKTSDPETQYFGPGTRLLVL.

This clone was seen ten or more times. The rearrangement links TRBV7-9 to TRBJ1-2; D uncertain. Per germline, CDR1 SEHNR and CDR2 FQNEAQ (reference sequence). The length of the CDR3 is 15 residues. The V gene lost 2 bases and the J gene lost 4 bases, with 14 bases spanning the gap. This CDR3 is CASSLTTALSYGYTF. CDR3 DNA sequence: TGTGCCAGCAGCTTAACGACGGCCCTCTCCTATGGCTACACCTTC.

This clone was picked up a small number of times. V is TRBV28 and J is TRBJ2-7; D might be TRBD2 (6 bases). V was cut by 8 bases and J by 13 bases, with 24 bases left in between. CDR3 length: 13 amino acids. The germline V gene has CDR1 MDHEN and CDR2 SYDVKM. The CDR3 region has the DNA TGTGCCAGCGTAAACCCGAATGGAGGGCTTCACTACTTC. Its translation is CASVNPNGGLHYF.

V gene TRBV5-1 combines with J gene TRBJ1-1; D is undetermined. V was shortened by 7 bases and J by 3 bases, with 19 bases between the two germline ends. From germline, CDR1 is SGHRS and CDR2 YFSETQ. There are 15 residues in the CDR3. CDR3 protein: CASSVGPRSDTEAFF. The CDR3 DNA is TGCGCCAGCTCCGTAGGGCCGCGAAGTGACACTGAAGCTTTCTTT.